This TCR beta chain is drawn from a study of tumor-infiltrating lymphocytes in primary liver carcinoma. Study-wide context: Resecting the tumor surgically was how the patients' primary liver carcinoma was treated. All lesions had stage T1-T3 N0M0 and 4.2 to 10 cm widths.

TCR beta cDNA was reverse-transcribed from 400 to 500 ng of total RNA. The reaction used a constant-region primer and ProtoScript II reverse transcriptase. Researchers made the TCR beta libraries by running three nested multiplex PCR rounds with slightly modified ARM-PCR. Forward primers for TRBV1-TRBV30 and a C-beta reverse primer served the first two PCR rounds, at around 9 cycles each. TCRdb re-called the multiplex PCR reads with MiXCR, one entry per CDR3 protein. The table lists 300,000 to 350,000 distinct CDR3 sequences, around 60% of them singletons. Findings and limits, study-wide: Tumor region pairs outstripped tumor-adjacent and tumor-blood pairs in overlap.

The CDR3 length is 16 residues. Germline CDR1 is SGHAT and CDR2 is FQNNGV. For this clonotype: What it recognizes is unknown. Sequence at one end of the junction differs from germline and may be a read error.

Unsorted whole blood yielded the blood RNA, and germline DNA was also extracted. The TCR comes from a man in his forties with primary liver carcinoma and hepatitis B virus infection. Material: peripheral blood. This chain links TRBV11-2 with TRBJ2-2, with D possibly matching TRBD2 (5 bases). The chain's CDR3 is CAGTPAHLRLTGELFF. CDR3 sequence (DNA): TGTGCCGGCACCCCAGCTCACCTAAGGTTGACCGGGGAGCTGTTTTTC.